This T cell receptor beta chain originates from a study of PD-L1 blockade in urothelial cancer. Study-wide background: Male patients with bladder-origin urothelial cancer numbered about 85% of the 29.

The study's findings and limits: Durable-benefit patients had greater expansion of tumor-associated blood clones at 3 weeks.

Time point in this sample: peripheral blood 6 weeks after treatment start. Patients yielded 1 to 8 samples each, pretreatment and on-treatment. In germline, CDR1 is SEHNR, CDR2 FQNEAQ (reference sequence). Trimming shortened V by 6 bases and J by 1 base, and 9 bases separated the two germline ends. This CDR3 is built from 13 residues. Only a few counts were recorded for this clone. The antigen is undetermined. The assay was immunoSEQ multiplex PCR, and TCRdb's table has in-frame clones only and misses some. Of under 55,000 clones detected, almost 85% appear once; the ten largest clones hold around 13%.

The chain is built from TRBV7-9 and TRBJ1-1; D uncertain. The specimen comprised PBMCs, sampled around atezolizumab (anti-PD-L1) treatment. This sequence was found in a man aged 55-75 years with urothelial cancer. The CDR3 loop is CASSLAPNTEAFF. In DNA form, the CDR3 reads TGTGCCAGCAGTCTAGCCCCGAACACTGAAGCTTTCTTT.